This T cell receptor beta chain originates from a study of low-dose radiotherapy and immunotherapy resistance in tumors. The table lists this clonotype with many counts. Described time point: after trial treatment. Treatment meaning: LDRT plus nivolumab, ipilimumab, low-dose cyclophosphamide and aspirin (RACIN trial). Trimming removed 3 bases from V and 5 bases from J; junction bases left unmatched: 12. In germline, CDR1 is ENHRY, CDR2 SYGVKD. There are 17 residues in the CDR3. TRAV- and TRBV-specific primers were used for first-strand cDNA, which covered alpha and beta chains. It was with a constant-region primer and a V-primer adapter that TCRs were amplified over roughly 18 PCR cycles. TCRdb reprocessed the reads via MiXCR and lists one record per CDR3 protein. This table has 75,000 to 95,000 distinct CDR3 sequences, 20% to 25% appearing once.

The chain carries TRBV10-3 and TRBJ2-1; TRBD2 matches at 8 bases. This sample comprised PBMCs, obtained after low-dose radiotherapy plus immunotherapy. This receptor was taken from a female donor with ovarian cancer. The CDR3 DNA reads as TGTGCCATCAGTGAACCAATAGGAGCGGGGGCCCACAATGAGCAGTTCTTC. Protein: CAISEPIGAGAHNEQFF.